The 31 T cell receptor beta chains presented below share a single source sample, sequenced in a study of T-cell memory formation after mild COVID-19. TCRdb reprocessed the 5' RACE reads with MiXCR, giving one entry per CDR3 protein. The table lists 250,000 to 350,000 distinct CDR3 sequences, more than 15% of them singletons. Sample: PBMCs or a T cell subset sorted from them (not recorded which). These receptors were collected from a man aged 18 to 29 who had mild COVID-19 (a few samples of this study predate the infection). Cell type and time point are not known.

The chain is built from TRBV7-2 and TRBJ2-1; D unresolved. Germline V gene data show CDR1 as SGHTA and CDR2 as FQGNSA. There are 13 residues in the CDR3. V was shortened by 4 bases and J by 7 bases, with 11 bases between the two germline ends. CDR3 in DNA: TGTGCCAGCAGCTATAAGAGGTCGAATGAGCAGTTCTTC. As protein: CASSYKRSNEQFF.

This clonotype has just a few counts. The chain has TRBV7-3 and TRBJ2-3; a weak D match, TRBD2 (7 bases). The CDR3 has 16 amino acids. Germline V CDR1 and CDR2: SGHTA, FQGTGA. The V end lost 3 bases, the J end lost 2 bases, and 15 bases lay between the germline ends. The CDR3 is CASSLIVGGLTDTQYF. The CDR3, as DNA: TGTGCCAGCAGCTTGATTGTCGGGGGGCTCACAGATACGCAGTATTTT.

This sequence joins TRBV4-2 and TRBJ1-6; D might be TRBD1 (6 bases). V was pared by 2 bases and J by 10 bases, with 12 bases between. The CDR3 covers 14 residues. Germline lookup yields CDR1 LGHNA and CDR2 YNFKEQ. CDR3 sequence reads: CASSQFRGGSPLHF. As DNA, the CDR3 is TGTGCCAGCAGCCAATTCAGGGGAGGCTCACCCCTCCACTTT.

This clonotype was observed a handful of times. The chain links TRBV27 to TRBJ1-5; D is unclear. The CDR3 loop spans 15 amino acids. V lost 0 bases and J lost 9, with 15 bases in between. CDR1 is MNHEY and CDR2 is SMNVEV in the germline V gene (reference sequence). Written as DNA, the CDR3 is TGTGCCAGCAGTTTATCGGCCCGGGTCGTTGGGCCCCAGCATTTT. Amino acid sequence: CASSLSARVVGPQHF.

This clonotype came up a few times. The chain has TRBV7-6 and TRBJ1-4, with 8 bases fitting TRBD1. With 5 bases clipped from V and 6 bases from J, the junction kept 5 bases outside the gene matches. Germline CDR1 reads SGHVS; CDR2 reads FNYEAQ. The CDR3 is 14 amino acids. Written as DNA, the CDR3 is TGTGCCAGCAGCCCCGGACAGGGATATGAAAAACTGTTTTTT. As protein: CASSPGQGYEKLFF.

The chain recombines TRBV5-1 with TRBJ2-7; perhaps TRBD2 as D (5 bases). The CDR3 is made up of 14 amino acids. V lost 7 bases to trimming and J lost 1 base, with 15 bases between them. Germline CDR1 and CDR2: SGHRS and YFSETQ. Here the CDR3 DNA reads TGCGCCAGCCAGACCCGGACGGGGTCCTACGAGCAGTACTTC. Translation gives CASQTRTGSYEQYF. Full variable domain (remainder filled in from reference TRBV5-1 and TRBJ2-7): KAGVTQTPRYLIKTRGQQVTLSCSPISGHRSVSWYQQTPGQGLQFLFEYFSETQRNKGNFPGRFSGRQFSNSRSEMNVSTLELGDSALYLCASQTRTGSYEQYFGPGTRLTVT.

This clonotype was picked up a small number of times. The chain combines TRBV6-5 with TRBJ2-6, with TRBD1 identical over 7 bases. The CDR3 has 17 residues. The germline V gene has CDR1 MNHEY and CDR2 SVGAGI. Trimming took 6 bases from V and 2 from J; bases not matched to a gene: 10. The CDR3, as DNA: TGTGCCAGCAGAGTACAAGGGGGCAATGCTGGGGCCAACGTCCTGACTTTC. Amino acids: CASRVQGGNAGANVLTF.

This clonotype was picked up a small number of times. V gene TRBV6-2 or TRBV6-3 combines with J gene TRBJ1-2; D might be TRBD1 (6 bases). Per germline, CDR1 MNHEY and CDR2 SVGEGT. There are 13 residues in the CDR3. The V and J ends lost 7 bases and 8 bases respectively, with 17 bases between them. CDR3 coding DNA: TGTGCCAGCAAGGTGGGCCAGGGGAGCGGCTACACCTTC. Its translation: CASKVGQGSGYTF.

The rearrangement uses TRBV7-2 and TRBJ2-2; TRBD2 matches at 9 bases. This CDR3 has 14 residues. Germline V gives CDR1 SGHTA, CDR2 FQGNSA. Germline trimming cut 5 bases from V and 4 bases from J; bases unmatched to any gene: 2. This CDR3 is CASSPSGATGELFF. The CDR3 bases are TGTGCCAGCAGCCCTAGCGGGGCCACCGGGGAGCTGTTTTTT.

The J gene is TRBJ2-2, the V gene TRBV7-6; 10 nucleotides agree with TRBD2. The V and J ends lost 3 bases and 4 bases, in that order; junction bases with no gene match: 8. The germline CDR1 and CDR2 sequences are SGHVS and FNYEAQ. This CDR3 has 17 amino acids. CDR3 in amino acids: CASSFGGGLASTGELFF. Written as DNA, the CDR3 is TGTGCCAGCAGCTTCGGTGGGGGACTAGCGAGCACCGGGGAGCTGTTTTTT.

The V and J genes are TRBV12-3 or TRBV12-4 and TRBJ2-1; D ambiguous. With 7 bases removed from V and 10 bases from J, the gap between germline ends came to 20 bases. The CDR3 covers 14 residues. The CDR3 nucleotides are TGTGCCAGCACCACTATCGGTACTCCCCTGGAGCAGTTCTTC. Residues: CASTTIGTPLEQFF.

The rearrangement joins TRBV7-9 to TRBJ1-1; D possibly corresponds to TRBD1 (6 bases). V was clipped by 4 bases and J by 6 bases, with 12 bases between them. The CDR3 has 13 residues. Germline CDR1 SEHNR, CDR2 FQNEAQ (reference sequence). This CDR3 is CASSSSKGAEAFF. The CDR3 coding sequence is TGTGCCAGCAGCTCCTCCAAGGGGGCTGAAGCTTTCTTT.

This chain uses TRBV6-1 with TRBJ2-5; D perhaps matches TRBD2 (5 bases). Germline CDR1 MNHNS, CDR2 SASEGT. The V and J ends lost 2 bases and 7 bases respectively, with 14 bases between them. The CDR3 length is 14 residues. The CDR3 spells CASSESSTGWTQYF. CDR3 nucleotide sequence: TGTGCCAGCAGTGAATCTAGCACTGGATGGACCCAGTACTTC.

J is TRBJ2-2 and V is TRBV20-1; D might be TRBD1 (5 bases). The CDR3 has 15 residues. V was shortened by 0 bases and J by 3 bases, with 11 bases between the two germline ends. Germline V gives CDR1 DFQATT, CDR2 SNEGSKA (reference sequence). The CDR3, as DNA: TGCAGTGCTAGAGATGGGCAGGGCTACACCGGGGAGCTGTTTTTT. It translates to CSARDGQGYTGELFF.

The chain is built from TRBV4-1 and TRBJ1-4, with D perhaps matching TRBD1 (6 bases). Trimming took off 6 bases at V and 4 bases at J, with 15 bases between the two ends. This CDR3 contains 15 residues. Germline V gene lookup returns CDR1 MGHRA and CDR2 YSYEKL. The CDR3, as DNA: TGCGCCAGCAGTACAGACAGGTCGTATAATGAAAAACTGTTTTTT. Its protein product is CASSTDRSYNEKLFF.

CDR3 sequence: CASSQDRGSGEQFF. The CDR3 DNA sequence: TGTGCCAGCAGCCAAGATCGGGGTAGCGGGGAGCAGTTCTTC. The chain is built from TRBV4-2 and TRBJ2-1, with 7 bases aligning to TRBD2. Germline CDR1 LGHNA, CDR2 YNFKEQ. This CDR3 contains 14 residues. Losses at the gene ends were 0 bases for V and 10 bases for J; bases not matched to a gene: 6.

This rearrangement joins TRBV5-1 to TRBJ1-3; D may be TRBD1 (5 bases). This CDR3 has 13 residues. Germline CDR1 is SGHRS and CDR2 is YFSETQ. Trimming removed 5 bases from V and 4 bases from J, with 10 bases in between. The chain's CDR3 is CASRQGEGNTIYF. CDR3 nucleotides: TGCGCCAGCAGGCAGGGTGAAGGAAACACCATATATTTT.

In its sample, this clonotype was seen a few times. V gene TRBV7-2 combines with J gene TRBJ2-3; possible D gene TRBD1, 6 bases. The CDR3 is made up of 14 amino acids. V lost 5 bases and J 9 bases, leaving 18 bases between the germline ends. In germline, CDR1 is SGHTA, CDR2 FQGNSA. CDR3 bases: TGTGCCAGCAGCCCAGACAGGCCGGGTGTGACGCAGTATTTT. It is translated as CASSPDRPGVTQYF.

This clonotype was observed a few times. This chain connects TRBV6-1 to TRBJ1-2, with D tentatively TRBD1 (5 bases). Trimming took off 4 bases at V and 4 bases at J, with 13 bases between the two ends. The CDR3 is 14 amino acids. Germline CDR1 is MNHNS and CDR2 is SASEGT. Here the CDR3 reads CASSGRGSLYGYTF. For the CDR3, the DNA is TGTGCCAGCAGTGGACGGGGCAGTCTCTATGGCTACACCTTC.

V usage is TRBV7-2 and J usage is TRBJ2-1, with D perhaps TRBD2 (5 bases). The CDR3 has 14 residues. Germline V gene lookup returns CDR1 SGHTA and CDR2 FQGNSA. Trimming took 8 bases from V and 9 from J, leaving 20 bases between them. The CDR3 DNA is TGTGCCAGCGGAGTACTAGTGTCGGGCGTTGAGCAGTTCTTC. It specifies CASGVLVSGVEQFF.

The V and J genes are TRBV28 and TRBJ1-2; D may be TRBD1 (6 bases). The V end was cut by 6 bases, the J end by 3 bases, with 11 bases between. CDR1 and CDR2 from the germline V gene are MDHEN and SYDVKM. The CDR3 covers 13 residues. This chain's CDR3 is CASRHDRHYGYTF. The CDR3 region has the DNA TGTGCCAGCAGACATGACAGGCACTATGGCTACACCTTC.

Comment on this clonotype: Germline and junction disagree at one end, which may indicate a read error. The rearrangement uses TRBV7-6 and TRBJ1-2, with a tentative D call TRBD1 (6 bases). The germline CDR1 and CDR2 sequences are SGHVS and FNYEAQ. The CDR3 spans 15 residues. This chain's CDR3 is CASSLEPGQPYGYTF. The CDR3 nucleotides read TGTGCCAGCAGTTTAGAACCAGGACAGCCCTATGGCTACACCTTC.

The chain links TRBV4-3 to TRBJ2-2; D perhaps matches TRBD1 (5 bases). Germline values: CDR1 LGHNA, CDR2 YSLEER. This CDR3 has 18 residues. V was shortened by 0 bases and J by 2 bases, with 16 bases between the two germline ends. The CDR3 nucleotides read TGCGCCAGCAGCCAAGAGACCCAACGGACACTCAACACCGGGGAGCTGTTTTTT. Translated, it gives CASSQETQRTLNTGELFF.

This clonotype was found many times. Written as DNA, the CDR3 is TGTGCCAGCAGCCACCCCGCATGGAACACTGAAGCTTTCTTT. Its protein is CASSHPAWNTEAFF. The genes are TRBV3-1 and TRBJ1-1; D is unclear. The CDR3 consists of 14 residues. From germline, CDR1 is LGHDT and CDR2 YNNKEL (reference sequence). V gave up 3 bases and J gave up 1 base, with 9 bases separating them.

The chain is built from TRBV9 and TRBJ1-3, with TRBD1 matching over 9 bases. CDR1 is SGDLS, CDR2 YYNGEE, per germline. With V trimmed by 0 bases and J by 6 bases, 4 bases remained unmatched. The CDR3 is 15 amino acids. The CDR3 sequence is CASSVDGQGINTIYF. The CDR3 DNA is TGTGCCAGCAGCGTAGACGGACAGGGGATAAACACCATATATTTT.

This chain links TRBV5-1 with TRBJ2-7, with 11 bases that match TRBD2. Germline V gene data show CDR1 as SGHRS and CDR2 as YFSETQ. After removal of 0 bases from V and 0 bases from J, the junction contained 11 bases not matched to a gene. This CDR3 region has 19 residues. The CDR3 DNA is TGCGCCAGCAGCTTGGTGGGTTTACTAGCGGGGGATAGCTCCTACGAGCAGTACTTC. Translated: CASSLVGLLAGDSSYEQYF.

A few counts support this clonotype. The chain couples TRBV7-3 to TRBJ2-5; the D gene is possibly TRBD2 (6 bases). The V gene's germline CDR1 is SGHTA and CDR2 FQGTGA. The CDR3 runs to 16 residues. The V gene lost 0 bases and the J gene lost 7 bases, with 18 bases spanning the gap. The CDR3 nucleotides read TGTGCCAGCAGCTTAACGGGCTACAGCGGGCGTGGGACCCAGTACTTC. The encoded protein is CASSLTGYSGRGTQYF.

In its sample, this clonotype was seen a few times. The chain has TRBV4-1 and TRBJ2-1, with D possibly being TRBD2 (7 bases). This CDR3 region has 15 residues. Germline lookup yields CDR1 MGHRA and CDR2 YSYEKL. Deletions cut 4 bases from V and 5 bases from J, with 15 bases between. Written as DNA, the CDR3 is TGCGCCAGCAGCCCGAGAGGGGGGGGCGACAATGAGCAGTTCTTC. Translated, it gives CASSPRGGGDNEQFF.

The sample holds a few counts of this clonotype. This rearrangement joins TRBV6-2 or TRBV6-3 to TRBJ1-2; no definite D call. The germline CDR1 and CDR2 sequences are MNHEY and SVGEGT. There are 16 residues in the CDR3. With 7 bases removed from V and 0 bases from J, the gap between germline ends came to 18 bases. The CDR3 loop reads CASTTDVLGPNYGYTF. Here the CDR3 DNA reads TGTGCCAGCACCACCGACGTCCTAGGGCCTAACTATGGCTACACCTTC.

This clonotype turned up a few times. The V call is TRBV4-1, the J call TRBJ2-7, with a weak D call TRBD1 (6 bases). This CDR3 contains 14 residues. CDR1 MGHRA and CDR2 YSYEKL come from the germline V gene. V lost 1 base and J 3 bases, leaving 10 bases between the germline ends. CDR3 nucleotide sequence: TGCGCCAGCAGCCAAGCCCCAGGGGACTACGAGCAGTACTTC. Its translation is CASSQAPGDYEQYF.

This clonotype has a count of ten or more. The chain is built from TRBV7-2 and TRBJ2-5, with 7 nucleotides matching TRBD1. This CDR3 has 15 residues. Germline V gene data show CDR1 as SGHTA and CDR2 as FQGNSA. J was trimmed by 2 bases and V by 1 base; bases with no gene match: 4. CDR3 DNA sequence: TGTGCCAGCAGCTTAGGAGACAGGGAACAAGAGACCCAGTACTTC. As protein: CASSLGDREQETQYF.